This T cell receptor (beta chain) came from a study of blood T cells in healthy people across ages. Overall study findings and caveats: With age, beta diversity per million T cells declined roughly linearly, significantly by approximately 41. What prevented conclusive comparison of naive and antigen-experienced cells was that PBMCs were unsorted.

The CDR3 length is 13 residues. The V end lost 6 bases, the J end lost 4 bases, and 10 bases lay between the germline ends. Germline V gives CDR1 MNHEY, CDR2 SVGEGT. A second PCR of about 7 to 11 cycles used a sample-barcoded 5' primer and a J-beta primer mix. TCRdb re-called the 5' RACE reads through MiXCR, storing one row per CDR3 protein. This repertoire shows about 840,000 distinct CDR3 sequences, about 28% found once; its top ten account for roughly 10%. Of note for this clonotype: What it recognizes is unknown.

These data are also associated with another study on T cells of mothers and their children. That source notes: A few healthy Caucasian mothers, along with their six children, were the donors. A slight, non-significant increase in overlap was found for related mother-child pairs relative to unrelated pairs.

V gene TRBV6-2 or TRBV6-3 combines with J gene TRBJ2-1; D is undetermined. The TCR comes from a woman aged 35 to 49 in good health. The material sequenced was blood. Written as DNA, the CDR3 is TGTGCCAGCAGACTAACTATGTACAATGAGCAGTTCTTC. This gives the protein CASRLTMYNEQFF.